Below are 5 T cell receptor beta chains sequenced from a single sample in a study of blood T cells in healthy people across ages. A second PCR, run for about 7 to 11 cycles, used a sample-barcoded 5' primer plus a J-beta primer mix. Each CDR3 protein gets one entry after TCRdb re-called the 5' RACE reads with MiXCR. The data contain over 1,200,000 distinct CDR3 sequences, 45% to 70% of them singletons. Sequenced material: blood. The receptors shown here come from a man aged 18 to 29 in good health.

The chain carries TRBV4-1 and TRBJ2-7, with D perhaps TRBD1 or TRBD2 (7 bases each). Gene TRBJ2-4 matches the end of the DNA better, so the J call may be wrong. The length of the CDR3 is 17 residues. The germline V gene has CDR1 MGHRA and CDR2 YSYEKL. In DNA, the CDR3 is TGCGCCAGCAGCCTCCTCCAGGGGGGGCTGACCAAAAACATTCAGTACTTC. Protein product: CASSLLQGGLTKNIQYF.

The genes are TRBV27 and TRBJ2-1; TRBD2 matches 9 bases. This CDR3 contains 15 residues. The V and J ends lost 6 bases and 8 bases, in that order; junction bases with no gene match: 11. The germline V gene encodes CDR1 MNHEY and CDR2 SMNVEV (reference sequence). The CDR3 DNA is TGTGCCAGCAGCCTTAGCGGGAGTGTAATCTATGAGCAGTTCTTC. Residues: CASSLSGSVIYEQFF.

Of note for this clonotype: At one end, the junction sequence differs from germline, possibly due to a read error. CDR3 nucleotide sequence: TGTGCCAACAGTTTCAGACAGGGTCAGGAGTACTTC. Amino acids: CANSFRQGQEYF. V is TRBV27 and J is TRBJ2-7; 7 bases map to TRBD1. Looked up from germline, CDR1 is MNHEY and CDR2 is SMNVEV (reference sequence). This CDR3 comprises 12 residues.

The genes are TRBV5-1 and TRBJ2-5; TRBD2 matches at 8 bases. V lost 7 bases and J lost 5; bases outside the gene matches: 13. The CDR3 is 15 residues long. CDR1 is SGHRS and CDR2 is YFSETQ in the germline V gene. CDR3 sequence (DNA): TGCGCCAGCGCGGAGGTGGCTAGCGGGTTGGAGACCCAGTACTTC. This gives the protein CASAEVASGLETQYF.

The CDR3 DNA sequence: TGTGCCAGCAGCCAAGATATGGTAGTTGAAAAACTGTTTTTT. This translates into CASSQDMVVEKLFF. The V and J genes are TRBV4-2 and TRBJ1-4; D is unresolved. Trimming removed 0 bases from V and 7 bases from J, with 9 bases in between. The CDR3 totals 14 residues. Germline-derived CDR1 and CDR2 are LGHNA and YNFKEQ.